This T cell receptor beta chain was identified during a study of T cells in localized non-small cell lung cancer. A word on this clone: The target antigen is unknown.

The repertoire was sequenced with immunoSEQ multiplex PCR; TCRdb's copy has only in-frame clones and lacks some. The repertoire holds around 50,000 clones, with 70% to 90% as singletons. V lost 4 bases, J lost 1 base, and 6 bases stayed unmatched. Germline CDR1 reads SGHTA; CDR2 reads FQGNSA. This CDR3 has 15 amino acids. Study-level points and caveats: There was higher T cell clonality in uninvolved adjacent lung than in tumor, and it was highest there. Higher blood T cell density went with longer overall survival.

This receptor was identified in a woman between 40 and 69 years old with stage I lung adenocarcinoma. V is TRBV7-2 and J is TRBJ1-1; 7 nucleotides match TRBD1. Source: peripheral blood, taken before any cancer treatment. For the CDR3, the DNA is TGTGCCAGCAGCTCCCGACAGGGATCGAACACTGAAGCTTTCTTT. It encodes CASSSRQGSNTEAFF.